The sequence of this T cell receptor beta chain was determined in a study of blood T cell repertoires in COVID-19. Study background: COVID-19 samples collected from the United States, Italy and Spain covered acute and convalescent phases. From T cells, B-cell-depleted T cells, or PBMCs came the material, which was cDNA or gDNA.

In the authors' workflow: Amplifying reference gene primers gave estimates of nucleated cell counts. Only in-frame clones appear in the TCRdb table, and some are missing; sequencing was by immunoSEQ multiplex PCR. The V and J calls and the clone size are those of that table, but D and trimming were determined from the DNA. The sample holds 250,000 to 350,000 clones, 90% seen once. From germline, CDR1 is KGHDR and CDR2 SFDVKD. The CDR3 sequence is 13 residues long. The ends were cut back, 3 bases at V and 7 bases at J, with 11 bases in the middle. Patients in Seattle were enrolled during active infection, then followed longitudinally.

The specimen was peripheral blood. The chain links TRBV24-1 to TRBJ1-1; tentatively, D is TRBD1 (5 bases). The TCR sequence derives from a woman aged 30 to 39 with COVID-19, enrolled during active disease. The CDR3, as DNA: TGTGCCACCAGTGATCGCAGGGAGGGTGAAGCTTTCTTT. Amino acid sequence: CATSDRREGEAFF.